A single count supports the clone carrying this T cell receptor beta chain. CDR1 and CDR2 (germline): SGHRS, YFSETQ. Trimming removed 4 bases from V and 3 bases from J; junction bases left unmatched: 6. The CDR3 is made up of 15 amino acids. The authors' processing: Estimation of nucleated cell counts was performed using reference gene primer amplification. Libraries were prepared by immunoSEQ multiplex PCR; TCRdb keeps only in-frame clonotypes and omits some of them. For V, J and clone size, that table is used; D and trimming come from the DNA. Here the sample spans under 85,000 clones, 75% to 90% being singletons. The source of the sample is a study of blood T cell repertoires in COVID-19.

The rearrangement uses TRBV5-1 and TRBJ2-4, with 8 bases identical to TRBD1. The sample comprised peripheral blood. The clonotype comes from a man at least 80 years old with acute or convalescent COVID-19. CDR3 in DNA: TGCGCCAGCAGCCCGGGGACAGGCGGCAAAAACATTCAGTACTTC. Protein: CASSPGTGGKNIQYF.